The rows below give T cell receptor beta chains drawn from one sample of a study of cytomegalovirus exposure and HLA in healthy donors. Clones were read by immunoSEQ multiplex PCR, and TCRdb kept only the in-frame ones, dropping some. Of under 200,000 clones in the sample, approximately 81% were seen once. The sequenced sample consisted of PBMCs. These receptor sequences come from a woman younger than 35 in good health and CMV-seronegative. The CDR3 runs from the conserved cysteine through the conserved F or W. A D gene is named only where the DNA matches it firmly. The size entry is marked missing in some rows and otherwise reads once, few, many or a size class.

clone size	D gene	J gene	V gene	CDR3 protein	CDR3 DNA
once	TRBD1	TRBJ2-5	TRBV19	CASSIGTGGLQTQYF	TGTGCCAGTTCGATAGGGACAGGGGGCTTGCAGACCCAGTACTTC
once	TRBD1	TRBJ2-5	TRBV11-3	CASRSSSTGGGTQYF	TGTGCCAGCAGGAGCTCCTCGACAGGGGGCGGGACCCAGTACTTC
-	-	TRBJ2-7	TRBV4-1	CASSQVGIIAGPYEQYF	TGCGCCAGCAGCCAAGTAGGGATTATCGCGGGGCCCTACGAGCAGTACTTC
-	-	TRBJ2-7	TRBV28	CASSSSFRAGAFYEQYF	TGTGCCAGCAGCTCCTCTTTTCGGGCGGGGGCTTTCTACGAGCAGTACTTC
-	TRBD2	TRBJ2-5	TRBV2	CASSEPGLAGVGRRETQYF	TGTGCCAGCAGTGAACCTGGACTAGCGGGAGTCGGGCGGCGGGAGACCCAGTACTTC
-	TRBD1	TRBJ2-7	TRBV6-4	CASLCRAGGFYEQYF	TGTGCCAGCCTTTGTAGGGCAGGGGGTTTTTACGAGCAGTACTTC
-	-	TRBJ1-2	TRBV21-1	CASSKVKAVTGADGYTF	TGTGCCAGCAGCAAAGTTAAGGCGGTCACAGGGGCTGATGGCTACACCTTC
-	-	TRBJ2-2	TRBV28	CASSWSIPGELFF	TGTGCCAGCAGCTGGTCTATCCCCGGGGAGCTGTTTTTT
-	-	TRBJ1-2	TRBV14	CASSPGRGYGYTF	TGTGCCAGCAGCCCGGGTAGGGGCTATGGCTACACCTTC
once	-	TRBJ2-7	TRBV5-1	CASSLPRDNSYEQYF	TGCGCCAGCAGCTTGCCCCGGGACAACTCCTACGAGCAGTACTTC
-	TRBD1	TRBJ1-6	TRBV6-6	CASSYAGGSNSPLHF	TGTGCCAGCAGTTATGCAGGGGGAAGTAATTCACCCCTCCACTTT
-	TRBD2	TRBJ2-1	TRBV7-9	CASSSKGGLAGREQFF	TGTGCCAGCAGCTCAAAGGGAGGACTAGCGGGACGTGAGCAGTTCTTC
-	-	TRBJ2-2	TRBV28	CASSFQYTGELFF	TGTGCCAGCAGTTTCCAGTACACCGGGGAGCTGTTTTTT
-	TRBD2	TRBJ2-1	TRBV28	CASSSGLVVYNEQFF	TGTGCCAGCAGTTCCGGACTAGTTGTCTACAATGAGCAGTTCTTC
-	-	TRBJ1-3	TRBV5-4	CASSEQGGGSTIYF	TGTGCCAGCTCAGAGCAGGGAGGTGGAAGCACCATATATTTT
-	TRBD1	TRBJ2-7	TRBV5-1	CASSWGPTGSYEQYF	TGCGCCAGCAGCTGGGGACCGACAGGGTCCTACGAGCAGTACTTC
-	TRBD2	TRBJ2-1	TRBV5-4	CASRIKGGLAVYNEQFF	TGTGCCAGCAGGATAAAGGGGGGACTAGCGGTCTACAATGAGCAGTTCTTC
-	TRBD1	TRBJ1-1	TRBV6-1	CAIHQGVQVEAFF	TGTGCCATCCACCAGGGGGTACAGGTTGAAGCTTTCTTT
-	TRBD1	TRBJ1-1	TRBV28	CASSLARGTGGNTEAFF	TGTGCCAGCAGTTTAGCTCGGGGGACAGGGGGTAACACTGAAGCCTTCTTT
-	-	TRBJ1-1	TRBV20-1	CSALTGIKAFF	TGCAGTGCCCTTACAGGGATAAAAGCTTTCTTT
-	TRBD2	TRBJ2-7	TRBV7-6	CASSLGLADGEQYF	TGTGCCAGCAGCTTAGGACTAGCGGACGGCGAGCAGTACTTC
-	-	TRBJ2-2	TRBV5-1	CASSIQEYTGELFF	TGCGCCAGCAGCATACAGGAATACACCGGGGAGCTGTTTTTT
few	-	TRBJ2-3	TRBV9	CASSVGVRFTDTQYF	TGTGCCAGCAGCGTAGGAGTCCGGTTCACAGATACGCAGTATTTT
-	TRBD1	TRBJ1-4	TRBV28	CASSSYATGIEKLFF	TGTGCCAGCAGTTCATATGCGACAGGGATAGAAAAACTGTTTTTT
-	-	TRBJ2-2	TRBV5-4	CASSYQYTGELFF	TGTGCCAGCAGCTACCAGTACACCGGGGAGCTGTTTTTT
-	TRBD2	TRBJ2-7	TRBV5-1	CASSLVLAGSYEQYF	TGCGCCAGCAGCTTAGTTCTAGCGGGAAGCTACGAGCAGTACTTC
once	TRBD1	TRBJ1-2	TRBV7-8	CASSPIRTGGYTF	TGTGCCAGCAGCCCTATTAGGACAGGGGGCTACACCTTC
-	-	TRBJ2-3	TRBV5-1	CASSLGGSPSTDTQYF	TGCGCCAGCAGCTTGGGAGGCAGTCCTAGCACAGATACGCAGTATTTT
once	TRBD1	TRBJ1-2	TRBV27	CASSFTGQGAVGYTF	TGTGCCAGCAGTTTTACTGGACAGGGGGCAGTTGGCTACACCTTC
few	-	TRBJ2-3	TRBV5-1	CASSLAGDPDTQYF	TGCGCCAGCAGCTTGGCGGGGGACCCAGATACGCAGTATTTT
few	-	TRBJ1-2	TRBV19	CASSMTRLRWYGYTF	TGTGCCAGTAGTATGACACGTTTACGCTGGTATGGCTACACCTTC
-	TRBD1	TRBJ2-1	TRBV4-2	CASSPQDRLYNEQFF	TGTGCCAGCAGCCCTCAGGACAGGCTCTACAATGAGCAGTTCTTC
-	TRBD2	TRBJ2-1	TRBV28	CAILAGGTLLDNEQFF	TGTGCCATACTAGCGGGAGGTACCCTCCTAGACAATGAGCAGTTCTTC
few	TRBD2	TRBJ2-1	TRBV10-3	CAISGGSGIFFNEQFF	TGTGCCATCAGTGGAGGTAGCGGGATATTCTTCAATGAGCAGTTCTTC
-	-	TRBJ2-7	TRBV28	CASSLGLLDYEQYF	TGTGCCAGCAGTTTAGGCCTCCTCGACTACGAGCAGTACTTC
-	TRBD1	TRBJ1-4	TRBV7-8	CASSPRQGGDEKLFF	TGTGCCAGCAGCCCCCGACAGGGAGGCGATGAAAAACTGTTTTTT
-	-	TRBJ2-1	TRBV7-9	CSSSLGVGGIYNEQFF	TGTTCCAGCAGCTTAGGGGTCGGCGGGATTTACAATGAGCAGTTCTTC
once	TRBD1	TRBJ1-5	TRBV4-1	CASSQDRQGAGSSNQPQHF	TGCGCCAGCAGCCAAGATAGACAGGGGGCAGGATCAAGCAATCAGCCCCAGCATTTT
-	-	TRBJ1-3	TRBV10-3	CAISMRGLDGNTIYF	TGTGCCATCAGTATGAGGGGGTTAGATGGCAACACCATATATTTT
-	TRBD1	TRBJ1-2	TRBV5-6	CASSWDRTGDIHHF	TGTGCCAGCAGCTGGGACCGGACAGGGGATATTCATCACTTC
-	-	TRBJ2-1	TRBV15	CATSRGNREWGNEQFF	TGTGCCACCAGCAGAGGAAACAGGGAATGGGGCAATGAGCAGTTCTTC
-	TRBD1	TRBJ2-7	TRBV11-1	CASTKSGTGGYEQYF	TGTGCCAGTACTAAATCCGGGACAGGGGGCTACGAGCAGTACTTC
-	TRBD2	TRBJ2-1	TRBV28	CASSTNRGLAGGPQFF	TGTGCCAGCAGTACAAACAGGGGGCTAGCGGGAGGGCCGCAGTTCTTC
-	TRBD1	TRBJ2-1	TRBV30	CAWSRGRSSEQFF	TGTGCCTGGAGCAGGGGGCGTTCGAGTGAGCAGTTCTTC
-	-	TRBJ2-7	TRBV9	CASSGLGGYDEQYF	TGTGCCAGCAGCGGGTTAGGGGGTTATGACGAGCAGTACTTC
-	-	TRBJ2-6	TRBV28	CASNGGQISGANVLTF	TGTGCCAGCAATGGTGGACAGATCTCTGGGGCCAACGTCCTGACTTTC
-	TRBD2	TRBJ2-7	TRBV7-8	CASSFRREKHEQYF	TGTGCCAGCAGCTTCCGGCGGGAGAAGCACGAGCAGTACTTC
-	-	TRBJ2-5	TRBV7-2	CASSLEWASLGETQYF	TGTGCCAGCAGCTTAGAATGGGCTAGCTTGGGAGAGACCCAGTACTTC
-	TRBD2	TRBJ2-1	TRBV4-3	CASSELSGRGNEQFF	TGCGCCAGCAGCGAACTTAGCGGGAGGGGGAATGAGCAGTTCTTC
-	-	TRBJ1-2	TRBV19	CASNTPAGLPFYGYTF	TGTGCCAGTAACACGCCAGCAGGGCTACCCTTCTATGGCTACACCTTC
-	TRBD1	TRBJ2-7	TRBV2	CATLRDRGPGGTRIFEYEQYF	TGTGCCACTCTCCGGGACAGGGGACCCGGGGGTACCCGAATTTTTGAGTACGAGCAGTACTTC
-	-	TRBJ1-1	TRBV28	CASSQPPLVLRGVNTEAFF	TGTGCCAGCAGTCAACCCCCTTTGGTCCTTCGGGGGGTGAACACTGAAGCTTTCTTT
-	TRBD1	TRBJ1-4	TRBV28	CASSLWSGGIIRGDEKLFF	TGTGCCAGCAGTTTATGGTCGGGCGGGATAATCAGGGGGGATGAAAAACTGTTTTTT
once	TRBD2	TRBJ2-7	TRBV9	CASSVGGSGNEQYF	TGTGCCAGCAGCGTAGGTGGGAGCGGGAACGAGCAGTACTTC